A single TCR beta chain is shown here with its context. Assay used: immunoSEQ multiplex PCR; TCRdb lists only in-frame clones, some missing. The data hold some 120,000 clones, with more than 80% observed a single time. CDR1 is SGDLS, CDR2 YYNGEE, per germline. The CDR3 loop spans 15 amino acids. V was shortened by 1 base and J by 3 bases, with 10 bases between the two germline ends. This sample stems from a study of identifying expanded T cells in peripheral blood. Sequenced: blood. This chain links TRBV9 with TRBJ2-2, with D possibly TRBD1 on 5 matching bases. This TCR came from a person aged 18-69 years in good health. The DNA for the CDR3 is TGTGCCAGCAGCGTACAGGGAAGAGACACCGGGGAGCTGTTTTTT. Its translation: CASSVQGRDTGELFF.